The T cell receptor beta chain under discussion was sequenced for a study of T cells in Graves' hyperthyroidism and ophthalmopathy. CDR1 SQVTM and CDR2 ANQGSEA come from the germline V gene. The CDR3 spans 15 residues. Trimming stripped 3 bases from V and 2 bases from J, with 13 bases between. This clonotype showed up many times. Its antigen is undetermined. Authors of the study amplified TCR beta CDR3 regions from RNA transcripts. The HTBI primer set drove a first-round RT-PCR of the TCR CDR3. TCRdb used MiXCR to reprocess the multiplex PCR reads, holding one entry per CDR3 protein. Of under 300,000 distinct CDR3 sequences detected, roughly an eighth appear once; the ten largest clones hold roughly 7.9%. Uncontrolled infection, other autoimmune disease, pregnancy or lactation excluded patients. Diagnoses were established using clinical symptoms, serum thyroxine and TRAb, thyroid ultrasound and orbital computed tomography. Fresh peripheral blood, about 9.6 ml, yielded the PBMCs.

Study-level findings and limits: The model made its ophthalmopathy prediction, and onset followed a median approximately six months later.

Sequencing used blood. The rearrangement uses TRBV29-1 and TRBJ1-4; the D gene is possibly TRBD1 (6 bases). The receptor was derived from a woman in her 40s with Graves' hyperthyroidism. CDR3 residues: CSVEGGRGTNEKLFF. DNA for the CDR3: TGCAGCGTTGAGGGGGGGCGCGGGACTAATGAAAAACTGTTTTTT.